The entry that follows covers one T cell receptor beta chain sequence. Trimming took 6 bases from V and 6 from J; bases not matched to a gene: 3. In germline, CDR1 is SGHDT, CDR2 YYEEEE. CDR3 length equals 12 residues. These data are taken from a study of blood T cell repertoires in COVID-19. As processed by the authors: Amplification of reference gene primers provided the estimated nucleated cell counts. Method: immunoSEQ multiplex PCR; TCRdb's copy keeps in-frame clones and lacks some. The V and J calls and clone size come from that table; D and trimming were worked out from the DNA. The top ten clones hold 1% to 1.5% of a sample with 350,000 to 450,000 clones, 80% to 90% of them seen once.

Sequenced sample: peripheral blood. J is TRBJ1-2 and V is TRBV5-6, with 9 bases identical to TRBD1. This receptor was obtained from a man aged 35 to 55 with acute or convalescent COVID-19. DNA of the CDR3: TGTGCCAGCACCCGGGACAGGGATGGCTACACCTTC. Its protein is CASTRDRDGYTF.